This TCR beta chain was retrieved from a study of cytomegalovirus exposure and HLA in healthy donors. Study-wide background: Roughly 77 million unique TCRs from HLA-typed donors made up an early data release. Whole-study results and caveats: Among donors in an Asian-associated ancestry cluster, a later analysis reportedly found fewer N-insertions than the approximately 670-donor mean. TCR beta chain V- and J-gene trimming was linked, in a later analysis, to a missense variant in DCLRE1C.

The primer mix had 60 Vbeta and 13 Jbeta primers. Only in-frame clones appear in the TCRdb table, and some are missing; sequencing was by immunoSEQ multiplex PCR. This sample contains tens of thousands of clones. A word on this clone: The target antigen is unknown.

V gave up 7 bases and J gave up 6 bases, with 22 bases separating them. This CDR3 region has 16 residues. Germline V CDR1 and CDR2: SGHTA, FQGNSA. This TCR came from a male donor in good health and CMV-seronegative. The material sequenced was PBMCs. The J gene is TRBJ1-3, the V gene TRBV7-2; no firm D call. The CDR3: CASTPLLGVPENTIYF. The CDR3 bases are TGTGCCAGCACCCCCCTCCTAGGAGTTCCCGAAAACACCATATATTTT.